Each of the 3 T cell receptor beta chains below was sequenced from the same sample in a study of T-cell reconstitution after alpha-beta-depleted transplantation in children. Library preparation (for TCRbeta) was performed with unique molecular identifiers. One entry per CDR3 protein, called by TCRdb with MiXCR from the PCR reads. The sample contains 95,000 to 150,000 distinct CDR3 sequences, around 23% of which appear only once. The sample here was PBMCs, mostly from graft donor cells, taken 180 days after TCRalphabeta/CD19-depleted stem cell transplant. These receptors originate from a male patient aged 2-10 years who had a stem cell transplant for chronic granulomatous disease, so the T cells may come from the graft donor.

This clonotype has ten or more counts. The gene calls are TRBV5-1 and TRBJ2-3, with 10 bases aligning to TRBD2. V lost 1 base and J lost 1; bases outside the gene matches: 6. The CDR3 contains 17 residues. The germline gives CDR1 SGHRS, CDR2 YFSETQ. This CDR3 reads CASSLTSGTSGTDTQYF. CDR3 sequence (DNA): TGCGCCAGCAGCTTGACTAGCGGGACTTCGGGCACAGATACGCAGTATTTT.

The sample holds a few counts of this clonotype. This chain uses TRBV15 with TRBJ2-3, with 7 bases fitting TRBD2. The CDR3 covers 14 residues. Per the germline V gene, CDR1 is LNHNV and CDR2 is YYDKDF (reference sequence). The V segment lost 6 bases and the J segment 2 bases; nucleotides outside the gene matches: 5. As DNA, the CDR3 is TGTGCCACCAGTTTAGCGGGCTCCACAGATACGCAGTATTTT. This translates into CATSLAGSTDTQYF. The full variable domain, its missing parts supplied by reference TRBV15 and TRBJ2-3, is DAMVIQNPRYQVTQFGKPVTLSCSQTLNHNVMYWYQQKSSQAPKLLFHYYDKDFNNEADTPDNFQSRRPNTSFCFLDIRSPGLGDTAMYLCATSLAGSTDTQYFGPGTRLTVL.

This clonotype was detected many times. The genes are TRBV7-2 and TRBJ2-1; 8 nucleotides line up with TRBD2. The CDR3 has 17 residues. V lost 0 bases to trimming and J lost 2 bases; unmatched junction nucleotides: 6. Germline V CDR1 and CDR2: SGHTA, FQGNSA. CDR3 region: CASSLAKAGGPYNEQFF. CDR3 bases: TGTGCCAGCAGCTTAGCAAAGGCGGGAGGACCCTACAATGAGCAGTTCTTC.